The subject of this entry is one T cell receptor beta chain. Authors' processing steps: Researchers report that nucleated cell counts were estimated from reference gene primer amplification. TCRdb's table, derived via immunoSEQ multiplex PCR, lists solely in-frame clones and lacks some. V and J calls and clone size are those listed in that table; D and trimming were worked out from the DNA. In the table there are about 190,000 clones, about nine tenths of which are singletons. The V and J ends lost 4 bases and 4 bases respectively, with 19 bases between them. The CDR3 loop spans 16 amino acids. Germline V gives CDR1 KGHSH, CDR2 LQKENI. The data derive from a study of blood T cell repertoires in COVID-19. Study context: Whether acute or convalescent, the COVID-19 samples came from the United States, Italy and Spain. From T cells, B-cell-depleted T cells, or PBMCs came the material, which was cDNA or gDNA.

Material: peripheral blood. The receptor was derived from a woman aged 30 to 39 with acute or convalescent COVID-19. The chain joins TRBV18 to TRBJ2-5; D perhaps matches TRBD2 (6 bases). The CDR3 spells CASSRLTQGGGETQYF. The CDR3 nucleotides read TGTGCCAGCTCACGACTTACGCAGGGAGGAGGAGAGACCCAGTACTTC.